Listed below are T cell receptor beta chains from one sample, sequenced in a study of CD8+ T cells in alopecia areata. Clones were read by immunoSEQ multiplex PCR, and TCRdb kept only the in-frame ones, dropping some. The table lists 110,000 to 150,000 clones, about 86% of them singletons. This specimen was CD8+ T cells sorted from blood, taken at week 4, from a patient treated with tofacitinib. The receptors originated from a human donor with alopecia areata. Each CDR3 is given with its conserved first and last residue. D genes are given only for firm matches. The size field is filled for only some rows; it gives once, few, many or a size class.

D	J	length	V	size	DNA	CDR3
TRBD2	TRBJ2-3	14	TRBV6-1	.	TGTGCCAGCATAGCGGGGGGGCTACTAGATACGCAGTATTTT	CASIAGGLLDTQYF
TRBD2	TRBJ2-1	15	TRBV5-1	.	TGCGCCAGCAGCTCGACTAGCAGCTCCTACAATGAGCAGTTCTTC	CASSSTSSSYNEQFF
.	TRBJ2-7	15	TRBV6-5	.	TGTGCCAGCAGTTACTTACCGTATGTCGGAGGCGAGCAGTACTTC	CASSYLPYVGGEQYF
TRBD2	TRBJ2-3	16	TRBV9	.	TGTGCCAGCAGCGTAGGATCCAGCGGGAATTCAGATACGCAGTATTTT	CASSVGSSGNSDTQYF
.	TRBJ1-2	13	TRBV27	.	TGTGCCAGCTTTTCTTGGGGGGCGAACGGCTACACCTTC	CASFSWGANGYTF
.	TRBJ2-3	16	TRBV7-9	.	TGTGCCAGCAGCCCAACGGCAGGAGAGACCACAGATACGCAGTATTTT	CASSPTAGETTDTQYF
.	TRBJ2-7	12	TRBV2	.	TGTGCCAGCAGTGGACCCCACTACGAGCAGTACTTC	CASSGPHYEQYF
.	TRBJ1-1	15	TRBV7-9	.	TGTGCCAGCAGCTCCCCTACAGGGCCTAACACTGAAGCTTTCTTT	CASSSPTGPNTEAFF
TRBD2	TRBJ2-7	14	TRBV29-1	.	TGCAGCGTTGAACGCGGCGGGGGATCCTACGAGCAGTACTTC	CSVERGGGSYEQYF
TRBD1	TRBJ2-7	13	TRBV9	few	TGTGCCAGCAGCGAAGACAGGGAGTACGAGCAGTACTTC	CASSEDREYEQYF
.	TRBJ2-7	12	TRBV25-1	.	TGTGCCAGCAGTGAACGGGACTACGAGCAGTACTTC	CASSERDYEQYF
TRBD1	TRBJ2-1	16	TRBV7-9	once	TGTGCCAGCAGCTCCGACAGGGGGCGCGCCTACAATGAGCAGTTCTTC	CASSSDRGRAYNEQFF
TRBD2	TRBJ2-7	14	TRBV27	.	TGTGCCAGCAGTTTGAGCGGGAGATCCTACGAGCAGTACTTC	CASSLSGRSYEQYF
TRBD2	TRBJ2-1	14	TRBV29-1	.	TGCAGCGTCACTGACGGAGGGGAGGGTAATGAGCAGTTCTTC	CSVTDGGEGNEQFF
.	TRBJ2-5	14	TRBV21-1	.	TGTGCCAGCAGCAAAGATACGTCGTCGGAGACCCAGTACTTC	CASSKDTSSETQYF
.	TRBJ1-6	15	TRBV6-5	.	TGTGCCAGCAGTTACTCATCGCTAGGGGATTCACCCCTCCACTTT	CASSYSSLGDSPLHF
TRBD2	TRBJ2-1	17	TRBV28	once	TGTGCCAGCAGCTTGGGCTTGTTAGCGGGGGACTACAATGAGCAGTTCTTC	CASSLGLLAGDYNEQFF
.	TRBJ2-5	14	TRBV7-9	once	TGTGCCAGCAGCTTAGATCCCGGCGGAGAGACCCAGTACTTC	CASSLDPGGETQYF
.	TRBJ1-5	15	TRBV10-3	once	TGTGCCATCAGTGAGTCCGGGACCGCCAATCAGCCCCAGCATTTT	CAISESGTANQPQHF
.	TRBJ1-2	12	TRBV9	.	TGTGCCAGCAGCCGAACAGAGTATGGCTACACCTTC	CASSRTEYGYTF
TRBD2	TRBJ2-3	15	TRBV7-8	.	TGTGCCAGCAGCGGGACTAGCGGACATATAGATACGCAGTATTTT	CASSGTSGHIDTQYF
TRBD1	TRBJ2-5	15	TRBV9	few	TGTGCCAGCAGTTCCCTGACAGGGGGCTATGAGACCCAGTACTTC	CASSSLTGGYETQYF
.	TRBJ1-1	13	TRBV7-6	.	TGTGCCAGCAGCTTAGATGTGGCAGATGAAGCTTTCTTT	CASSLDVADEAFF
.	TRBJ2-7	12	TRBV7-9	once	TGTGCCAGCAGCTTGGCTACCTACGAGCAGTACTTC	CASSLATYEQYF
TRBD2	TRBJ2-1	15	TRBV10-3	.	TGTGCCATCAGTGAACTAGCGGGGGGTGTCAATGAGCAGTTCTTC	CAISELAGGVNEQFF
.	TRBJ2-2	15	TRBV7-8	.	TGTGCCAGCAGCGGCAGGACAACGAACACCGGGGAGCTGTTTTTT	CASSGRTTNTGELFF
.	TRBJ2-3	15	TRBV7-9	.	TGTGCCAGCAGCTTAGTACGGGATTGGACAGATACGCAGTATTTT	CASSLVRDWTDTQYF